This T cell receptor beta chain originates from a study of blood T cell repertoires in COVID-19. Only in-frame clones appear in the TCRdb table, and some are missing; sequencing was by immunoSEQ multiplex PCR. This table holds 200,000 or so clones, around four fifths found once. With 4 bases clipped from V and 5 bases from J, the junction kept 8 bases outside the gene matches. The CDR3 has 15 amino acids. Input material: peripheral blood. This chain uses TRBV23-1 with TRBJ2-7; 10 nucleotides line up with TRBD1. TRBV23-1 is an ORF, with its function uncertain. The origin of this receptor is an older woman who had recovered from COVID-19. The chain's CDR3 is CASSPPGQGRHEQYF. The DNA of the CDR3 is TGCGCCAGCAGTCCCCCGGGACAGGGGCGACACGAGCAGTACTTC.